This is a list of T cell receptor beta chains from one sample in a study of cytomegalovirus exposure and HLA in healthy donors. Some clones are missing from TCRdb's copy, which holds only in-frame ones; the method was immunoSEQ multiplex PCR. There are under 200,000 clones in the sample; roughly 76% occur only once, and approximately 2.2% lies in the top ten. The sample taken for sequencing was PBMCs. The receptors shown here come from a male donor in good health and CMV-seronegative. The conserved cysteine and the conserved F or W are not part of the CDR3 here.

ASSRTSSYEQY,TRBJ2-7,TRBV27
ASSLAGGLSTDTQY,TRBJ2-3,TRBV5-4
SGARTARNTEAF,TRBJ1-1,TRBV29-1
ASAGVGTGAIGTEAF,TRBJ1-1,TRBV27
ASSLGQGIRGNEQF,TRBJ2-1,TRBV5-1
ASRAGVEAF,TRBJ1-1,TRBV4-2
ATLTVRSSYEQY,TRBJ2-7,TRBV6-1
ASSEKRLVPLNQPQH,TRBJ1-5,TRBV6-1
ASSLLVGPQH,TRBJ1-5,TRBV28
ASIGGWGGTEAF,TRBJ1-1,TRBV7-2
ASSVATEQF,TRBJ2-1,TRBV9
ASRAHSNTEAF,TRBJ1-1,TRBV6-4
ASSPGQSGEQY,TRBJ2-7,TRBV10-1
ASSLPNRRGTEAF,TRBJ1-1,TRBV7-9
ASSDGTGVRRGYGYT,TRBJ1-2,TRBV5-1
ASSPVGGYGYT,TRBJ1-2,TRBV5-4
ATSEGGVGANVLT,TRBJ2-6,TRBV6-5
ASGLGAGADMNTEAF,TRBJ1-1,TRBV7-9
SVRDRASKMAF,TRBJ1-1,TRBV29-1
ASSISGGLDTIY,TRBJ1-3,TRBV18
ASSGGTGNNEKLF,TRBJ1-4,TRBV7-8
ASSPTSGTETQY,TRBJ2-5,TRBV7-8
ASSLFGGRGGEQY,TRBJ2-7,TRBV28
ASSPGLAGGETQY,TRBJ2-5,TRBV6-5
ASSLYPFAAPGQGLLEAF,TRBJ1-1,TRBV5-4
ASRADRRNTIY,TRBJ1-3,TRBV6-1
ASSQGQQGSYGYT,TRBJ1-2,TRBV4-1